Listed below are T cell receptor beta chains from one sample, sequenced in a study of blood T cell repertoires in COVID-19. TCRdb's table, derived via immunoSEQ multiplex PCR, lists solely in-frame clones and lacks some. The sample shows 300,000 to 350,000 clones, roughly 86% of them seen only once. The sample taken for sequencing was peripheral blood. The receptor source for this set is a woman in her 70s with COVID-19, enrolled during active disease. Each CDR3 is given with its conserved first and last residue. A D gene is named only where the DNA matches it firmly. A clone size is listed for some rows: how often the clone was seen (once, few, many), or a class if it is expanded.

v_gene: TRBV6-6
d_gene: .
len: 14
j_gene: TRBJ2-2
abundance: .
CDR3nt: TGTGCCAGCAGCCAAGGACTCAACACCGGGGAGCTGTTTTTT
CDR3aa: CASSQGLNTGELFF

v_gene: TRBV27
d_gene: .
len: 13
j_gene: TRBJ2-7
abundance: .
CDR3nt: TGTGCCAGCAGTTTAAAGTTCGGCTACGAGCAGTACTTC
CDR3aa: CASSLKFGYEQYF

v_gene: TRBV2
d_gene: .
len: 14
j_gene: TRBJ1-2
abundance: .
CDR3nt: TGTGCCAGCAGGGAGACAGGAACTAACTATGGCTACACCTTC
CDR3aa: CASRETGTNYGYTF

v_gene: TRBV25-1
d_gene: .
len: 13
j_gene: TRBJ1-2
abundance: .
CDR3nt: TGTGCCAGCAGAGCGGGAGAAGCCTATGGCTACACCTTC
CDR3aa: CASRAGEAYGYTF

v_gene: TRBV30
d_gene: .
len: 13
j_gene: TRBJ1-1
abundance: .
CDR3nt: TGTGCCTGGAGTGAGGGGGTTAACACTGAAGCTTTCTTT
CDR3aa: CAWSEGVNTEAFF

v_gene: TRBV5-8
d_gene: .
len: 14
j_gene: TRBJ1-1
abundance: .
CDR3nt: TGTGCCAGCACCCTCTGGGGGGTGAACACTGAAGCTTTCTTT
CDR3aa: CASTLWGVNTEAFF

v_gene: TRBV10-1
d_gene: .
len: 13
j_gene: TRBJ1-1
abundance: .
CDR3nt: TGCGCCAGCAGAAGCAGGCTGAACACTGAAGCTTTCTTT
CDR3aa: CASRSRLNTEAFF

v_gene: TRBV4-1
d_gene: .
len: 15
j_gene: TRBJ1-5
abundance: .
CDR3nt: TGCGCCAGCAGCCCGTTGTGGGGGGTCAATCAGCCCCAGCATTTT
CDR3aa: CASSPLWGVNQPQHF

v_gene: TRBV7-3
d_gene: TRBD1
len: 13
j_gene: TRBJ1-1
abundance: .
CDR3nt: TGTGCCAGCAGGCAGGGGGCAGAGACTGAAGCTTTCTTT
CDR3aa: CASRQGAETEAFF

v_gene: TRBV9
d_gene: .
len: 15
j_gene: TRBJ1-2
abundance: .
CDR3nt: TGTGCCAGCCTAGCAGGGAGGGCAGACAACTATGGCTACACCTTC
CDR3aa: CASLAGRADNYGYTF

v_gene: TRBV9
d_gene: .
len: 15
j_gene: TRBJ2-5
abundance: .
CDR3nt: TGTGCCAGCAGCGTAGACACGTCAAATCAAGAGACCCAGTACTTC
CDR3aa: CASSVDTSNQETQYF

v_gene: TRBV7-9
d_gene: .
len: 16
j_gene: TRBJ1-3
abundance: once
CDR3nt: TGTGCCAGCAGCCCGCCTCAGGGAAGCTCTGGAAACACCATATATTTT
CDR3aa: CASSPPQGSSGNTIYF

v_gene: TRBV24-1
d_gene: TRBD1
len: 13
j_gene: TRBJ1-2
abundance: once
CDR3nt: TGTGCCACCAGTGCCGACAGGGGGCAGGGCTACACCTTC
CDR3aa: CATSADRGQGYTF

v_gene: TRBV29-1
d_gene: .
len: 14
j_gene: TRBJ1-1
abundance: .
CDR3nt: TGCAGCGTTGAAGAAGGAGGATGGAACACTGAAGCTTTCTTT
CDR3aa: CSVEEGGWNTEAFF

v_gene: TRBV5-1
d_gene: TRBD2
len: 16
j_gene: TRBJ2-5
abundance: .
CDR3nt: TGCGCCAGCAGCTTGGGTCCTAGCGGGGGGGAAGAGACCCAGTACTTC
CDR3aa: CASSLGPSGGEETQYF

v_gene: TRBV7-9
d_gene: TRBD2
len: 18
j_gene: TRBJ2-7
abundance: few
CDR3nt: TGTGCCAGCAGCTTCCGACTAGCGGGGGCCCCATCCCCCTTCGAGCAGTACTTC
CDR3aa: CASSFRLAGAPSPFEQYF

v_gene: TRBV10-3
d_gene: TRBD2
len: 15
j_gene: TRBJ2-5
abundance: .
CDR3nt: TGTGCCATCAGTGGGCTAGCGGGGGGAGAGGAGACCCAGTACTTC
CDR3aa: CAISGLAGGEETQYF

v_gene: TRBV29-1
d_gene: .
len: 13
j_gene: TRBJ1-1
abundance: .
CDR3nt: TGCAGCGTCGCCAGGACAGAGAACACTGAAGCTTTCTTT
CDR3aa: CSVARTENTEAFF

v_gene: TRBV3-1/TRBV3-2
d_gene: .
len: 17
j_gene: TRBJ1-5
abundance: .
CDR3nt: TGTGCCAGCAGCCCCAGACCGGGGGGGGATGGCAATCAGCCCCAGCATTTT
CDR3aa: CASSPRPGGDGNQPQHF

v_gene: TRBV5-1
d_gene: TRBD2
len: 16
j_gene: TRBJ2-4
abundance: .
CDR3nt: TGCGCCAGCAGCTTGCGGCTAGCGGGGGGGCAGGACATTCAGTACTTC
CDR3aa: CASSLRLAGGQDIQYF

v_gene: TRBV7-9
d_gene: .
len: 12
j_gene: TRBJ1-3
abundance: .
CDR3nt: TGTGCCAGCAGCCGCCAGGGAGGCACCATATATTTT
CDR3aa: CASSRQGGTIYF

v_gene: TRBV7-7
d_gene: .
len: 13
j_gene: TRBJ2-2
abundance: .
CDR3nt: TGTGCCAGCAGCCCCGACAGGACCGGGGAGCTGTTTTTT
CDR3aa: CASSPDRTGELFF

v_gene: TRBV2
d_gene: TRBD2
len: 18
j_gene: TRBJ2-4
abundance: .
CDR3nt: TGTGCCAGCAGTCTACCAGCGGGGGGGCTAAAGCCCAAAAACATTCAGTACTTC
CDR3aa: CASSLPAGGLKPKNIQYF

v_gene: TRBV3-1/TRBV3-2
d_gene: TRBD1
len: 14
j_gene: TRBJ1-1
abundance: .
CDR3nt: TGTGCCAGCAGCCGAGGACAGGGAGGAGGGGTAGCTTTCTTT
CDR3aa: CASSRGQGGGVAFF

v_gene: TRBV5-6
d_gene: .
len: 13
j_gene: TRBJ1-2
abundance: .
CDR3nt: TGTGCCAGCAGCTCACCAGGGGTCTCTGGCTACACCTTC
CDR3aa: CASSSPGVSGYTF

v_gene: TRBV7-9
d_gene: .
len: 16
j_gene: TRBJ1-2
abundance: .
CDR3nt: TGTGCCAGCAGCTCCCCCGGCGGGGGCGCAAGCTATGGCTACACCTTC
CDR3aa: CASSSPGGGASYGYTF

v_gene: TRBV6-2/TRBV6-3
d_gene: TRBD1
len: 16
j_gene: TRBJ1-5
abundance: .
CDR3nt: TGTGCCAGCAGTTGGGGGACAGGAGATAGCAATCAGCCCCAGCATTTT
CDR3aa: CASSWGTGDSNQPQHF

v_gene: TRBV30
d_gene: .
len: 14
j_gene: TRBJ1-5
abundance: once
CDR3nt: TGTGCCTGGAGTAGGGCAGGGTGGAATCAGCCCCAGCATTTT
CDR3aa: CAWSRAGWNQPQHF

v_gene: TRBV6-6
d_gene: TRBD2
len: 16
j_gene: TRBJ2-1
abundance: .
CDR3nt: TGTGCCAGCAGTCTTCTGACTAGCGGGGAAAGAAATGAGCAGTTCTTC
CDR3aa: CASSLLTSGERNEQFF

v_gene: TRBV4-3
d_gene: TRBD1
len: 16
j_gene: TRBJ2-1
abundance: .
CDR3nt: TGCGCCAGCAGCCAAGAAGGGGGCTGGAGCTACAATGAGCAGTTCTTC
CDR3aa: CASSQEGGWSYNEQFF

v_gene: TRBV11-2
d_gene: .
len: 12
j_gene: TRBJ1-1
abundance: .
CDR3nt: TGTGCCAGCGGATGGAGGAACACTGAAGCTTTCTTT
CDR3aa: CASGWRNTEAFF

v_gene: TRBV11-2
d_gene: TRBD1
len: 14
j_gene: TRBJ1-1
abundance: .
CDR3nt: TGTGCCAGCAGCCTGATTGCAGGGGGTACTGAAGCTTTCTTT
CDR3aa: CASSLIAGGTEAFF

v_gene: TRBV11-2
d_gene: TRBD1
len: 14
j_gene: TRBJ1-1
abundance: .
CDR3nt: TGTGCCAGCAGCTTCGGTCAGGGGGCCTTCCAAGCTTTCTTT
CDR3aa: CASSFGQGAFQAFF

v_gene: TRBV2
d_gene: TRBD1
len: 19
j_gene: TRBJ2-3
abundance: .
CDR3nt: TGTGCCAGCAATTCTGTCCCGGGACAGGCAAAGTATAGCACAGATACGCAGTATTTT
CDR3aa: CASNSVPGQAKYSTDTQYF

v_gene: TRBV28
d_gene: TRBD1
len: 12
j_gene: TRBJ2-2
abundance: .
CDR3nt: TGTGCCAGCAGCCCGGGACAGGGGGAGCTGTTTTTT
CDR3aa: CASSPGQGELFF

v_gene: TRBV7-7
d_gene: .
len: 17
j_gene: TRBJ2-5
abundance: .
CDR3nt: TGTGCCAGCAGCTTACGGCCCCCGCGGACAGCCCAAGAGACCCAGTACTTC
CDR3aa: CASSLRPPRTAQETQYF

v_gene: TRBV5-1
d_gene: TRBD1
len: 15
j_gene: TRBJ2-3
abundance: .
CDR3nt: TGCGCCAGCAGCTTGGACAGGGGGGACACAGATACGCAGTATTTT
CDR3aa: CASSLDRGDTDTQYF

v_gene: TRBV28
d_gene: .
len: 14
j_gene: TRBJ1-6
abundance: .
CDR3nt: TGTGCCAGCAGAACGTTTACTTATAATTCACCCCTCCACTTT
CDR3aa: CASRTFTYNSPLHF

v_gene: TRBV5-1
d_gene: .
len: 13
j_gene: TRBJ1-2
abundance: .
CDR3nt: TGCGCCAGCAGCTCCCTACCTAACTATGGCTACACCTTC
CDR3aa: CASSSLPNYGYTF

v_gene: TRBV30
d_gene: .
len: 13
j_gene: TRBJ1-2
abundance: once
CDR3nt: TGTGCCTGGCGAATACAGGATCTACATGGCTACACCTTC
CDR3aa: CAWRIQDLHGYTF

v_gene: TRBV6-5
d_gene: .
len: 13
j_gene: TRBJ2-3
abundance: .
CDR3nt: TGTGCCAGCAGTAACCCGGGCACAGATACGCAGTATTTT
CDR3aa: CASSNPGTDTQYF

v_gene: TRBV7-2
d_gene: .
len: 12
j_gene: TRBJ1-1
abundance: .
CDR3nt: TGTGCCAGCAGCACTACAGGGCCTGACAGAGTCTTT
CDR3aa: CASSTTGPDRVF

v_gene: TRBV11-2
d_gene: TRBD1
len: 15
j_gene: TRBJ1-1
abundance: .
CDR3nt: TGTGCCAGCAGCTACCCACAGGGGGCGATCGCTGAAGCTTTCTTT
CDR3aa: CASSYPQGAIAEAFF

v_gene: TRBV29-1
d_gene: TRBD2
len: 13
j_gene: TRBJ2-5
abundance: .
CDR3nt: TGCAGCGGTCAAGCGGGGGGGCCCAAGACCCAGTACTTC
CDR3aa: CSGQAGGPKTQYF

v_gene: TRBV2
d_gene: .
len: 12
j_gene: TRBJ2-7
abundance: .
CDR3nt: TGTGCCAGCAGTCCCACAGGCTACGAGCAGTACTTC
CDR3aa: CASSPTGYEQYF

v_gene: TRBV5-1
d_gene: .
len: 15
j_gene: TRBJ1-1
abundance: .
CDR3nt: TGCGCCAGCAGTCGGTTAGAACAGGGCAGGACTGAAGCTTTCTTT
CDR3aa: CASSRLEQGRTEAFF

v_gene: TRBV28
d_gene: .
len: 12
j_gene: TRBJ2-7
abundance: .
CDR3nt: TGTGCCAGCAGGGGCGGGACCTACGAGCAGTACTTC
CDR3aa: CASRGGTYEQYF

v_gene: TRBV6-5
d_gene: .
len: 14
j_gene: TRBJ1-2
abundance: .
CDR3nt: TGTGCCAGCAGTAACGCCATAGCTAACTATGGCTACACCTTC
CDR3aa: CASSNAIANYGYTF

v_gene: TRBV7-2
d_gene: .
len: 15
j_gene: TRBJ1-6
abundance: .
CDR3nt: TGTGCCAGCAGCCCTCGCACAGGAGGGCTTTCACCCCTCCACTTT
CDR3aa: CASSPRTGGLSPLHF

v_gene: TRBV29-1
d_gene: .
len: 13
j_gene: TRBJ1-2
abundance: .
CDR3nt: TGCAGCGCCTGGGGCAGCCAGAACTATGGCTACACCTTC
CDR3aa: CSAWGSQNYGYTF

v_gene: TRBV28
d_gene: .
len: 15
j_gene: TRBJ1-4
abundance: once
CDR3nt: TGTGCCAGCAGTTGGGGGGACGCAACTAATGAAAAACTGTTTTTT
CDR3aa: CASSWGDATNEKLFF

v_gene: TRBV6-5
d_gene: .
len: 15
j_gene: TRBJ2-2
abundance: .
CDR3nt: TGTGCCAGCAGTTACGGTTCGGGGGGCTCCGGGGAGCTGTTTTTT
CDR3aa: CASSYGSGGSGELFF